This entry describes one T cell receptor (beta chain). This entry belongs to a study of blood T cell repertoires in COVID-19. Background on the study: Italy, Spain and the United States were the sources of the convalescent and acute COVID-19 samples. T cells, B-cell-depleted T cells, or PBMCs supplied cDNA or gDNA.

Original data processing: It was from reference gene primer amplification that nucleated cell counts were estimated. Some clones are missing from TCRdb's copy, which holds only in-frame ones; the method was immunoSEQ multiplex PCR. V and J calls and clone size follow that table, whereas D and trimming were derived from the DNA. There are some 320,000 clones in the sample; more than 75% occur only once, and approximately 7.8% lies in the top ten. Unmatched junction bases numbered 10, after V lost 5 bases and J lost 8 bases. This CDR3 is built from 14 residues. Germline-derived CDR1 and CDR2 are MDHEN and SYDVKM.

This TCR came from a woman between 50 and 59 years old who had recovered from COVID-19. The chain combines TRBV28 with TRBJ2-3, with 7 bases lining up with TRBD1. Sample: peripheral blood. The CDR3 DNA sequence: TGTGCCAGCAGTCCCCGACAGGGTTGGGTTACGCAGTATTTT. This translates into CASSPRQGWVTQYF.